This T cell receptor beta chain was identified in a study of cytomegalovirus exposure and HLA in healthy donors. CDR3 length: 14 amino acids. V was pared by 2 bases and J by 8 bases, with 15 bases between. Germline values: CDR1 SGHVS, CDR2 FQNEAQ. The PCR made use of 60 Vbeta and 13 Jbeta primers. Repertoires were generated with immunoSEQ multiplex PCR, while TCRdb's copy carries only in-frame clones and drops some. The repertoire holds roughly 66,000 clones, with roughly four fifths as singletons. The sequencing input was PBMCs. The TCR originated in a man in his fifties in good health and CMV-seronegative. The chain carries TRBV7-8 and TRBJ1-1; D is unclear. The CDR3 loop is CASSLSLWAGEAFF. The CDR3 nucleotides are TGTGCCAGCAGCTTAAGTCTTTGGGCGGGGGAAGCTTTCTTT.